This T cell receptor beta chain was retrieved from a study of blood T cell repertoires in COVID-19. Study context: The United States, Italy and Spain provided the acute and convalescent COVID-19 samples. Nucleic acid was either cDNA or gDNA, and it came from T cells, B-cell-depleted T cells, or PBMCs.

The CDR3 has 13 residues. Germline V gene data show CDR1 as KGHSH and CDR2 as LQKENI. Trimming shortened V by 4 bases and J by 5 bases, and 8 bases separated the two germline ends. Source study methods: Cell counts per sample came from amplifying reference gene primers. Method: immunoSEQ multiplex PCR; TCRdb's copy keeps in-frame clones and lacks some. V, J and clone size are taken as reported in that table, and D and trimming were inferred from the DNA itself. The repertoire has about 85,000 clones, roughly nine tenths of them found once; the top ten carry 2% to 3%. The receptor was derived from a man aged 45-65 years with acute or convalescent COVID-19. V and J are TRBV18 and TRBJ1-4; a possible D gene is TRBD1 (6 bases). Sequenced input: peripheral blood. CDR3 in DNA: TGTGCCAGCTCACGGGGGCAGAATGAAAAACTGTTTTTT. This sequence encodes CASSRGQNEKLFF.